These T cell receptor beta chains were read from a single sample in a study of T cell repertoires in cytomegalovirus infection. Via MiXCR, TCRdb re-called the reads, giving one row per CDR3 protein. Among some 180,000 distinct CDR3 sequences listed, around 20% were seen once. The sequenced material came from PBMCs. The origin of the receptors is a human donor in good health (CMV status not recorded). Some clones in this sample may be carry-over from other donors' samples. The CDR3 runs from the conserved cysteine through the conserved F or W. The order of the fields is D gene, clone size, J gene, V gene, CDR3 protein, CDR3 DNA. A D gene is named only where the DNA matches it firmly. Where a row states a size, it is once, few, many or the class of an expanded clone; other rows omit it.

d_call: TRBD1; clone_size: few; j_call: TRBJ2-2; v_call: TRBV12-3/TRBV12-4; cdr3_aa: CASSWDRDTGELFF; cdr3_nt: TGTGCCAGCAGTTGGGACAGAGACACCGGGGAGCTGTTTTTT
d_call: NA; clone_size: NA; j_call: TRBJ2-1; v_call: TRBV12-3/TRBV12-4; cdr3_aa: CASIQGRLNNEQFF; cdr3_nt: TGTGCCAGCATCCAAGGGCGACTTAACAATGAGCAGTTCTTC
d_call: NA; clone_size: NA; j_call: TRBJ2-5; v_call: TRBV7-7; cdr3_aa: CASRPRDGVGETQYF; cdr3_nt: TGTGCTAGCAGACCCCGGGACGGGGTGGGAGAGACCCAGTACTTC
d_call: TRBD1; clone_size: few; j_call: TRBJ2-6; v_call: TRBV12-3/TRBV12-4; cdr3_aa: CASRTGTGGSGANVLTF; cdr3_nt: TGTGCCAGCAGGACCGGGACAGGGGGCTCTGGGGCCAACGTCCTGACTTTC
d_call: TRBD1; clone_size: many; j_call: TRBJ1-2; v_call: TRBV7-2; cdr3_aa: CASSQGQWDGYTF; cdr3_nt: TGTGCCAGCAGCCAGGGACAGTGGGATGGCTACACCTTC
d_call: NA; clone_size: NA; j_call: TRBJ2-1; v_call: TRBV28; cdr3_aa: CATRETEQFF; cdr3_nt: TGTGCCACCCGGGAGACTGAGCAGTTCTTC
d_call: TRBD2; clone_size: NA; j_call: TRBJ2-3; v_call: TRBV7-3; cdr3_aa: CASSLGPSGSNLDTQYF; cdr3_nt: TGTGCCAGCAGCCTAGGCCCTAGCGGGAGTAATCTAGATACGCAGTATTTT
d_call: NA; clone_size: many; j_call: TRBJ2-1; v_call: TRBV27; cdr3_aa: CASSLSAGPPAYNEQFF; cdr3_nt: TGTGCCAGCAGTTTATCAGCAGGCCCCCCGGCATACAATGAGCAGTTCTTC
d_call: NA; clone_size: NA; j_call: TRBJ1-5; v_call: TRBV24-1; cdr3_aa: CATSDSGIQPQHF; cdr3_nt: TGTGCCACCAGTGATTCCGGGATTCAGCCCCAGCATTTT
d_call: NA; clone_size: few; j_call: TRBJ1-5; v_call: TRBV5-5; cdr3_aa: CASSLSRTDNQPQHF; cdr3_nt: TGTGCCAGCAGCTTGTCCCGGACAGATAATCAGCCCCAGCATTTT
d_call: NA; clone_size: many; j_call: TRBJ2-3; v_call: TRBV12-3/TRBV12-4; cdr3_aa: CASSFEVSGELRTDTQYF; cdr3_nt: TGTGCCAGCAGTTTTGAGGTGTCGGGTGAACTTAGGACAGATACGCAGTATTTT
d_call: TRBD2; clone_size: NA; j_call: TRBJ2-1; v_call: TRBV6-1; cdr3_aa: CASRGLAGTGRNEQFF; cdr3_nt: TGTGCCAGCAGAGGACTAGCGGGAACCGGCCGTAATGAGCAGTTCTTC
d_call: TRBD2; clone_size: NA; j_call: TRBJ2-4; v_call: TRBV7-3; cdr3_aa: CASSPGASGRRDIQYF; cdr3_nt: TGTGCCAGCAGCCCCGGGGCTAGCGGGAGACGCGACATTCAGTACTTC
d_call: TRBD1; clone_size: NA; j_call: TRBJ1-2; v_call: TRBV7-2; cdr3_aa: CASSSGQGTDYGYTF; cdr3_nt: TGTGCCAGCAGCTCGGGACAGGGGACCGACTATGGCTACACCTTC
d_call: NA; clone_size: many; j_call: TRBJ2-7; v_call: TRBV7-2; cdr3_aa: CASSSRVGEQYF; cdr3_nt: TGTGCCAGCAGCTCCCGCGTCGGAGAGCAGTACTTC
d_call: NA; clone_size: NA; j_call: TRBJ2-1; v_call: TRBV12-3/TRBV12-4; cdr3_aa: CASSLSLGYEQFF; cdr3_nt: TGTGCCAGCAGTTTATCACTAGGCTATGAGCAGTTCTTC
d_call: NA; clone_size: few; j_call: TRBJ2-7; v_call: TRBV19; cdr3_aa: CASSMRRSYEQYF; cdr3_nt: TGTGCCAGTAGTATGCGACGCTCCTACGAGCAGTACTTC
d_call: NA; clone_size: few; j_call: TRBJ2-7; v_call: TRBV28; cdr3_aa: CASSSIGAGHRSYEQYF; cdr3_nt: TGTGCCAGCAGCTCTATCGGGGCGGGACACCGTTCCTACGAGCAGTACTTC
d_call: NA; clone_size: few; j_call: TRBJ2-1; v_call: TRBV10-3; cdr3_aa: CAISESKDWTYEQFF; cdr3_nt: TGTGCCATCAGTGAGTCGAAGGACTGGACGTACGAGCAGTTCTTC
d_call: NA; clone_size: few; j_call: TRBJ2-2; v_call: TRBV14; cdr3_aa: CASSQNNANTGELFF; cdr3_nt: TGTGCCAGCAGCCAAAATAATGCGAACACCGGGGAGCTGTTTTTT
d_call: TRBD2; clone_size: many; j_call: TRBJ2-5; v_call: TRBV7-8; cdr3_aa: CASSFASGREETQYF; cdr3_nt: TGTGCCAGCAGCTTTGCTAGCGGGAGGGAAGAGACCCAGTACTTC
d_call: NA; clone_size: many; j_call: TRBJ2-3; v_call: TRBV7-3; cdr3_aa: CASSKSHPDTQYF; cdr3_nt: TGTGCCAGCAGCAAGTCTCATCCAGATACGCAGTATTTT
d_call: TRBD2; clone_size: NA; j_call: TRBJ2-2; v_call: TRBV19; cdr3_aa: CASSTSGTGELFF; cdr3_nt: TGTGCCAGTAGTACTAGCGGGACCGGGGAGCTGTTTTTT
d_call: TRBD2; clone_size: NA; j_call: TRBJ2-2; v_call: TRBV27; cdr3_aa: CASTQLAGVNGELFF; cdr3_nt: TGTGCCAGCACCCAGCTAGCGGGGGTTAACGGGGAGCTGTTTTTT
d_call: TRBD2; clone_size: many; j_call: TRBJ2-3; v_call: TRBV7-8; cdr3_aa: CASSGGAGVSTDTQYF; cdr3_nt: TGTGCCAGCAGCGGCGGAGCGGGAGTGAGCACAGATACGCAGTATTTT
d_call: TRBD2; clone_size: few; j_call: TRBJ2-5; v_call: TRBV29-1; cdr3_aa: CSVEDPVLAGAPILQETQYF; cdr3_nt: TGCAGCGTTGAAGATCCGGTCCTAGCGGGGGCCCCGATTCTCCAAGAGACCCAGTACTTC
d_call: NA; clone_size: NA; j_call: TRBJ2-7; v_call: TRBV28; cdr3_aa: CASSLPRGPGEQYF; cdr3_nt: TGTGCCAGCAGTCTCCCCAGGGGACCGGGGGAGCAGTACTTC
d_call: NA; clone_size: NA; j_call: TRBJ1-1; v_call: TRBV2; cdr3_aa: CASSPDAGAFF; cdr3_nt: TGTGCCAGCAGCCCAGATGCGGGAGCTTTCTTT
d_call: NA; clone_size: NA; j_call: TRBJ2-7; v_call: TRBV12-3/TRBV12-4; cdr3_aa: CASSLFRGRYEQYF; cdr3_nt: TGTGCCAGCAGTTTGTTTAGGGGAAGGTACGAGCAGTACTTC
d_call: NA; clone_size: many; j_call: TRBJ2-1; v_call: TRBV7-2; cdr3_aa: CASSGGRLLEQFF; cdr3_nt: TGTGCCAGCAGCGGTGGACGGTTGCTTGAGCAGTTCTTC
d_call: NA; clone_size: few; j_call: TRBJ2-7; v_call: TRBV6-6; cdr3_aa: CASSYWPYEQYF; cdr3_nt: TGTGCCAGCAGTTACTGGCCCTACGAGCAGTACTTC
d_call: NA; clone_size: many; j_call: TRBJ2-7; v_call: TRBV7-2; cdr3_aa: CASSPGGFASYEQYF; cdr3_nt: TGTGCCAGCAGCCCAGGGGGGTTCGCCTCCTACGAGCAGTACTTC
d_call: NA; clone_size: few; j_call: TRBJ2-1; v_call: TRBV10-2; cdr3_aa: CASSESLGSGEQFF; cdr3_nt: TGCGCCAGCAGTGAGTCGTTGGGGTCCGGTGAGCAGTTCTTC
d_call: TRBD2; clone_size: NA; j_call: TRBJ2-7; v_call: TRBV30; cdr3_aa: CAFKTSSYEQYF; cdr3_nt: TGTGCCTTCAAGACTAGCAGCTACGAGCAGTACTTC
d_call: NA; clone_size: few; j_call: TRBJ2-7; v_call: TRBV5-1; cdr3_aa: CASSLGEDFTYEQYF; cdr3_nt: TGCGCCAGCAGCTTGGGAGAGGACTTCACCTACGAGCAGTACTTC
d_call: NA; clone_size: NA; j_call: TRBJ1-5; v_call: TRBV14; cdr3_aa: CASSQDIYQPQHF; cdr3_nt: TGTGCCAGCAGCCAAGATATCTATCAGCCCCAGCATTTT
d_call: NA; clone_size: NA; j_call: TRBJ2-7; v_call: TRBV28; cdr3_aa: CASSRSGSSYEQYF; cdr3_nt: TGTGCCAGCAGTAGATCCGGGTCCTCCTACGAGCAGTACTTC
d_call: NA; clone_size: NA; j_call: TRBJ2-5; v_call: TRBV7-9; cdr3_aa: CASRRPGARRLETQYF; cdr3_nt: TGTGCCAGCAGGAGGCCCGGCGCGAGAAGGTTAGAGACCCAGTACTTC
d_call: NA; clone_size: NA; j_call: TRBJ1-1; v_call: TRBV7-6; cdr3_aa: CDSSFRGWAGKAETEAFF; cdr3_nt: TGTGATAGCAGCTTTCGGGGTTGGGCAGGGAAGGCGGAAACTGAAGCTTTCTTT
d_call: TRBD1; clone_size: NA; j_call: TRBJ1-6; v_call: TRBV5-6; cdr3_aa: CASSHYRGNSPLHF; cdr3_nt: TGTGCCAGCAGCCACTACAGGGGGAATTCACCCCTCCACTTT
d_call: TRBD2; clone_size: few; j_call: TRBJ2-2; v_call: TRBV28; cdr3_aa: CASRSPSGRFTGELFF; cdr3_nt: TGTGCCAGCAGATCACCTAGCGGGAGGTTCACCGGGGAGCTGTTTTTT
d_call: NA; clone_size: NA; j_call: TRBJ2-3; v_call: TRBV4-1; cdr3_aa: CASRALGLGLTDTQYF; cdr3_nt: TGCGCCAGCAGGGCGCTGGGACTGGGACTCACAGATACGCAGTATTTT
d_call: TRBD2; clone_size: few; j_call: TRBJ2-5; v_call: TRBV11-3; cdr3_aa: CASSERGAEQETQYF; cdr3_nt: TGTGCCAGCAGCGAGCGGGGGGCGGAGCAAGAGACCCAGTACTTC
d_call: NA; clone_size: NA; j_call: TRBJ2-1; v_call: TRBV11-3; cdr3_aa: CASSYSGTPNEQFF; cdr3_nt: TGTGCCAGCAGCTACTCCGGGACCCCCAATGAGCAGTTCTTC
d_call: TRBD1; clone_size: NA; j_call: TRBJ1-2; v_call: TRBV5-1; cdr3_aa: CASSPDRGCYGYTF; cdr3_nt: TGCGCCAGCAGCCCGGACAGGGGGTGCTATGGCTACACCTTC
d_call: TRBD1; clone_size: few; j_call: TRBJ1-5; v_call: TRBV6-1; cdr3_aa: CASSTQGLDQPQHF; cdr3_nt: TGTGCCAGCAGCACACAGGGGCTCGATCAGCCCCAGCATTTT